This entry lists 29 T cell receptor beta chains sequenced from one sample in a study of CD8 T cells in Susac syndrome. Random hexamers were used to reverse transcribe 0.5 to 1 ug of RNA. One entry per CDR3 protein, called by TCRdb with MiXCR from the immunoSEQ multiplex PCR reads. The sample holds fewer than 350,000 distinct CDR3 sequences, approximately 91% seen once. The sample consisted of CD8+ T cells from PBMCs. The receptors here all came from a human donor with multiple sclerosis.

The chain links TRBV27 to TRBJ2-7; 7 bases are shared with TRBD2. This CDR3 has 14 amino acids. V shed 2 bases, J shed 5 bases, and the junction held 6 bases outside the gene matches. Germline loops: CDR1 MNHEY, CDR2 SMNVEV (reference sequence). CDR3 loop: CASSLAGGTHEQYF. As DNA, the CDR3 is TGTGCCAGCAGTTTAGCCGGGGGGACTCACGAGCAGTACTTC.

CDR3: CSVLNSPRDGYTF. The DNA for the CDR3 is TGCAGCGTCCTAAACTCCCCCCGGGATGGCTACACCTTC. The rearrangement joins TRBV29-1 to TRBJ1-2; no definite D call. Germline CDR1 and CDR2: SQVTM and ANQGSEA. V dropped 6 bases and J dropped 6 bases, with 17 bases sitting between them. The CDR3 totals 13 residues.

V and J are TRBV9 and TRBJ2-3; D is possibly TRBD1 or TRBD2 (5 bases each). The germline V gene encodes CDR1 SGDLS and CDR2 YYNGEE. CDR3 size: 15 residues. V lost 0 bases and J 5 bases, leaving 13 bases between the germline ends. Here the CDR3 reads CASSVEGRPGDTQYF. As DNA, the CDR3 is TGTGCCAGCAGCGTAGAGGGACGTCCTGGAGATACGCAGTATTTT.

This chain links TRBV7-9 with TRBJ2-1; D gene uncertain. Germline V gives CDR1 SEHNR, CDR2 FQNEAQ (reference sequence). CDR3 size: 17 residues. V was cut by 1 base and J by 0 bases, with 13 bases left in between. The CDR3, as DNA: TGTGCCAGCAGCTTAGTGGCAGTCCGGAGCTCCTACAATGAGCAGTTCTTC. The encoded protein is CASSLVAVRSSYNEQFF.

The chain combines TRBV5-4 with TRBJ2-7, with D unresolved. V was cut by 4 bases and J by 7 bases, with 15 bases left in between. From germline, CDR1 is SGHNT and CDR2 YYREEE (reference sequence). The CDR3 loop spans 13 amino acids. Here the CDR3 reads CASSQLNEEEQYF. The CDR3 bases are TGTGCCAGCAGCCAGCTTAATGAAGAGGAGCAGTACTTC.

This chain connects TRBV7-8 to TRBJ1-5, with no clear D. Between the trimmed V and J ends, which lost 2 bases and 7 bases, there was a span of 21 bases. Germline values: CDR1 SGHVS, CDR2 FQNEAQ. This CDR3 is built from 17 residues. CDR3 residues: CASSLSIGRGIWQPQHF. In nucleotides, the CDR3 is TGTGCCAGCAGCTTATCGATAGGGAGAGGGATTTGGCAGCCCCAGCATTTT.

This clonotype has just a few counts. The chain is built from TRBV6-5 and TRBJ2-1; 7 bases line up with TRBD1. Germline V CDR1 and CDR2: MNHEY, SVGAGI. This CDR3 comprises 15 residues. V was pared by 4 bases and J by 5 bases, with 8 bases of the junction left unmatched. The CDR3 region has the DNA TGTGCCAGCAGTTTAACAGGGGAGCCGAACAATGAGCAGTTCTTC. Protein: CASSLTGEPNNEQFF.

The J gene is TRBJ1-2, the V gene TRBV4-1; 9 bases fit TRBD1. This CDR3 spans 16 amino acids. The germline V gene has CDR1 MGHRA and CDR2 YSYEKL. V lost 1 base, J lost 5 bases, and 8 bases stayed unmatched. CDR3 amino acids: CASSQVAGTGLYGYTF. The CDR3 region has the DNA TGCGCCAGCAGCCAAGTAGCCGGGACAGGGCTTTATGGCTACACCTTC.

This rearrangement joins TRBV4-1 to TRBJ1-4; 7 nucleotides agree with TRBD1. The junction had 13 bases not matched to a gene; V was cut back by 4 bases and J by 8 bases. The germline V gene has CDR1 MGHRA and CDR2 YSYEKL. The CDR3 totals 16 residues. CDR3 coding DNA: TGCGCCAGCAGCCCCGCGGGGACAGCCAGAGACGAAAAACTGTTTTTT. Protein product: CASSPAGTARDEKLFF.

This clonotype was seen a single time. V and J are TRBV12-3 or TRBV12-4 and TRBJ1-1, with 7 bases fitting TRBD1. With 8 bases clipped from V and 1 base from J, the junction kept 7 bases outside the gene matches. This CDR3 contains 14 residues. The CDR3: CASGKGAGNTEAFF. The CDR3 DNA follows: TGTGCCAGCGGTAAGGGGGCGGGGAACACTGAAGCTTTCTTT.

The chain couples TRBV7-9 to TRBJ1-1; D unresolved. The V gene's germline CDR1 is SEHNR and CDR2 FQNEAQ (reference sequence). Trimming removed 3 bases at V and 1 base at J, with 9 bases between. The CDR3 length is 14 residues. CDR3 DNA sequence: TGTGCCAGCAGCTTCGCGACACCGAACACTGAAGCTTTCTTT. It is translated as CASSFATPNTEAFF.

The V gene is TRBV5-8, the J gene TRBJ1-2; a possible D gene is TRBD1 (6 bases). The V end was cut by 8 bases, the J end by 8 bases, with 16 bases between. Germline-derived CDR1 and CDR2 are SGHTS and YDEGEE. The CDR3 totals 12 residues. CDR3 bases: TGTGCCAGACATTCGACAGGAGGCGGCTACACCTTC. It translates to CARHSTGGGYTF.

CDR3 bases: TGCAGTGCTAGGGGGACAGGGTTTTCCGAGCAGTACTTC. Translated: CSARGTGFSEQYF. This chain connects TRBV20-1 to TRBJ2-7, with 9 bases that match TRBD1. The trim removed 3 bases at V and 6 bases at J, leaving 6 bases unmatched. CDR1 is DFQATT, CDR2 SNEGSKA, per germline (reference sequence). This CDR3 is 13 amino acids long.

This clonotype was observed a few times. The chain combines TRBV7-2 with TRBJ1-1; D not certain. Per germline, CDR1 SGHTA and CDR2 FQGNSA. The V and J ends lost 1 base and 8 bases respectively, with 11 bases between them. This CDR3 spans 13 amino acids. The CDR3: CASSLVLHPEAFF. The CDR3, as DNA: TGTGCCAGCAGCTTAGTCCTCCACCCCGAAGCTTTCTTT.

The V call is TRBV12-3 or TRBV12-4, the J call TRBJ2-3, with D uncertain. V lost 4 bases and J 1 base, leaving 12 bases between the germline ends. The length of the CDR3 is 15 residues. This chain's CDR3 is CASSSYPQGTDTQYF. The CDR3, as DNA: TGTGCCAGCAGTTCCTACCCCCAGGGCACAGATACGCAGTATTTT.

This sequence joins TRBV6-2 or TRBV6-3 and TRBJ2-7, with TRBD2 as a possible D gene (6 bases). This CDR3 region has 14 residues. Germline CDR1 is MNHEY and CDR2 is SVGEGT. Trimming removed 0 bases from V and 4 bases from J, with 10 bases in between. CDR3 protein: CASSYSEEGYEQYF. CDR3 DNA: TGTGCCAGCAGTTACTCTGAGGAGGGATACGAGCAGTACTTC.

The rearrangement joins TRBV18 to TRBJ1-6; 9 bases are shared with TRBD1. The CDR3 sequence is 15 residues long. J lost 7 bases, V lost 0 bases, and 1 base had no gene match. Germline CDR1 KGHSH, CDR2 LQKENI. The CDR3 DNA reads TGTGCCAGCTCACCACCGGGACAGGGCAATTCACCCCTCCACTTT. Translated, it gives CASSPPGQGNSPLHF.

The V gene is TRBV12-3 or TRBV12-4, the J gene TRBJ2-7; 11 nucleotides line up with TRBD1. The CDR3 consists of 15 residues. V shed 5 bases and J 3 bases; nucleotides not matched to a gene: 6. The CDR3 loop is CASSTAGTGGYEQYF. Here the CDR3 DNA reads TGTGCCAGCAGTACCGCCGGGACAGGGGGCTACGAGCAGTACTTC.

The chain links TRBV29-1 to TRBJ2-5; 7 bases agree with TRBD1. CDR1 SQVTM and CDR2 ANQGSEA come from the germline V gene. After removal of 5 bases from V and 9 bases from J, the junction contained 12 bases not matched to a gene. This CDR3 has 13 amino acids. CDR3 in amino acids: CSVIFTDRISQYF. CDR3 DNA: TGCAGCGTTATATTTACGGACAGGATTTCCCAGTACTTC. Filled out from reference TRBV29-1 and TRBJ2-5, the complete variable domain reads SAVISQKPSRDICQRGTSLTIQCQVDSQVTMMFWYRQQPGQSLTLIATANQGSEATYESGFVIDKFPISRPNLTFSTLTVSNMSPEDSSIYLCSVIFTDRISQYFGPGTRLLVL.

The chain employs TRBV27 and TRBJ2-1; 8 bases align to TRBD1. CDR1 and CDR2 (germline): MNHEY, SMNVEV (reference sequence). CDR3 size: 14 residues. V dropped 3 bases and J dropped 6; count of bases not matched to a gene: 4. The CDR3 DNA reads as TGTGCCAGCAGTTTTTCCGGGACAGGCAATGAGCAGTTCTTC. It encodes CASSFSGTGNEQFF.

The chain carries TRBV9 and TRBJ2-7; D possibly matches TRBD1 or TRBD2 (5 bases each). The germline V and J ends were trimmed by 3 bases and 7 bases, with 14 bases remaining between them. Germline V gene data show CDR1 as SGDLS and CDR2 as YYNGEE. The CDR3 length is 13 residues. The CDR3 nucleotides are TGTGCCAGCAGCGAGGGGTCGGACTTGGAGCAGTACTTC. Its translation is CASSEGSDLEQYF.

The chain couples TRBV11-2 to TRBJ2-1; TRBD2 matches 11 bases. CDR1 SGHAT and CDR2 FQNNGV come from the germline V gene. The length of the CDR3 is 15 residues. The J segment lost 10 bases and the V segment lost 4 bases, leaving 9 bases of the junction unmatched. The CDR3 region has the DNA TGTGCCAGCAGCTGGCCAGGGGCTAGCGGGGGGGAGCAGTTCTTC. It is translated as CASSWPGASGGEQFF. Full variable domain (remainder filled in from reference TRBV11-2 and TRBJ2-1): EAGVAQSPRYKIIEKRQSVAFWCNPISGHATLYWYQQILGQGPKLLIQFQNNGVVDDSQLPKDRFSAERLKGVDSTLKIQPAKLEDSAVYLCASSWPGASGGEQFFGPGTRLTVL.

This sequence joins TRBV20-1 and TRBJ2-1; TRBD2 aligns across 9 bases. After removal of 6 bases from V and 4 bases from J, the junction contained 7 bases not matched to a gene. The CDR3 is 14 residues long. Per germline, CDR1 DFQATT and CDR2 SNEGSKA (reference sequence). The CDR3 here is CSAPGLALYNEQFF. For the CDR3, the DNA is TGCAGTGCCCCGGGACTAGCCTTATACAATGAGCAGTTCTTC.

The rearrangement links TRBV6-6 to TRBJ1-5; D is undetermined. CDR3 length: 15 amino acids. Germline values: CDR1 MNHNY, CDR2 SVGAGI (reference sequence). Trimming stripped 6 bases from V and 2 bases from J, with 14 bases between. Here the CDR3 reads CASRNPGIGNQPQHF. The CDR3 coding sequence is TGTGCCAGCAGGAATCCGGGGATCGGCAATCAGCCCCAGCATTTT.

J is TRBJ2-5 and V is TRBV27, with 8 bases matching TRBD1. Trimming at V came to 3 bases and at J to 2 bases, leaving 5 bases not matched to a gene. The germline gives CDR1 MNHEY, CDR2 SMNVEV (reference sequence). CDR3 size: 15 residues. CDR3: CASSFLGTGQETQYF. CDR3 DNA: TGTGCCAGCAGTTTTTTGGGGACAGGTCAAGAGACCCAGTACTTC.

The J gene is TRBJ1-1, the V gene TRBV12-3 or TRBV12-4, with unresolved D. The CDR3 is made up of 13 amino acids. Trimming took off 6 bases at V and 6 bases at J, with 14 bases between the two ends. This CDR3 is CASSPGGRAEAFF. The CDR3 DNA reads as TGTGCCAGCAGCCCCGGCGGGAGGGCTGAAGCTTTCTTT.

This chain connects TRBV27 to TRBJ2-1; 10 positions agree with TRBD2. V lost 7 bases and J lost 5; bases outside the gene matches: 2. This CDR3 is built from 13 residues. Per the germline V gene, CDR1 is MNHEY and CDR2 is SMNVEV (reference sequence). The CDR3 region has the DNA TGTGCCAGCACACTAGCGGGGAACAATGAGCAGTTCTTC. Translation: CASTLAGNNEQFF.

The chain couples TRBV20-1 to TRBJ1-5; unclear D gene. The CDR3 totals 17 residues. The germline gives CDR1 DFQATT, CDR2 SNEGSKA (reference sequence). The germline V and J ends were trimmed by 3 bases and 5 bases, with 23 bases remaining between them. The CDR3 region has the DNA TGCAGTGCTAGCGATGGGCAGGTTCGTTTGGGCTATCAGCCCCAGCATTTT. Translating it yields CSASDGQVRLGYQPQHF.

The chain recombines TRBV4-3 with TRBJ2-1, with 8 bases matching TRBD1. CDR1 LGHNA and CDR2 YSLEER come from the germline V gene. With 1 base clipped from V and 6 bases from J, the junction kept 5 bases outside the gene matches. CDR3 length: 15 amino acids. CDR3 sequence reads: CASSQATGTGNEQFF. The CDR3 DNA reads TGCGCCAGCAGCCAAGCCACCGGGACAGGCAATGAGCAGTTCTTC.